This entry concerns a single T cell receptor (beta chain). Its antigen is undetermined. This entry is derived from a study of cytomegalovirus exposure and HLA in healthy donors. The study's findings and limits: Indistinguishable V segments such as TRBV6-2 and TRBV6-3 were excluded. TCR beta sequences reportedly predicted most subjects' HLA-A and HLA-B alleles accurately. Three chains tied to CMV proved CMV antigen-specific in vitro.

The primer mix had 60 Vbeta and 13 Jbeta primers. Assay used: immunoSEQ multiplex PCR; TCRdb lists only in-frame clones, some missing. The sample contains about 44,000 clones, around 90% of which appear only once. Germline V gene data show CDR1 as MNHNY and CDR2 as SVGAGI (reference sequence). The CDR3 has 14 amino acids. V trimming: 2 bases; J trimming: 5 bases; junction bases outside the gene matches: 4. The sequence derives from a woman aged 40-49 years in good health and CMV-seropositive. The rearrangement joins TRBV6-6 to TRBJ2-3, with TRBD2 matching 7 bases. The sequencing sample was made of PBMCs. The CDR3 reads CASSYGRAQDTQYF. For the CDR3, the DNA is TGTGCCAGCAGTTACGGGAGGGCCCAAGATACGCAGTATTTT.